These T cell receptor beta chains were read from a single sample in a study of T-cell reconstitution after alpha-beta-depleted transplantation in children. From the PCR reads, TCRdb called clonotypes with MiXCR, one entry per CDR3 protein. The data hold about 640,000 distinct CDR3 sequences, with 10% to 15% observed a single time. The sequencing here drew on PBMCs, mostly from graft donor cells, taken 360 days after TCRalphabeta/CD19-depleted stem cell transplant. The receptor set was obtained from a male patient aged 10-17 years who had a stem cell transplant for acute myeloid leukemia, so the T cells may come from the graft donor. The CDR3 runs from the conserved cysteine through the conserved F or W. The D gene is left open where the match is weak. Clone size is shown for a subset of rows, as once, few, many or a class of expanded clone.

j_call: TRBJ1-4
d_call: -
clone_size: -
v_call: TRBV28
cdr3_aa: CASSTGGLNEKLFF
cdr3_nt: TGTGCCAGCTCCACCGGAGGGCTCAATGAAAAACTGTTTTTT

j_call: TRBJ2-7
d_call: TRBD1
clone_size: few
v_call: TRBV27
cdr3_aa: CASRLGTGDAYEQYF
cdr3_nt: TGTGCCAGCAGGCTCGGGACAGGGGATGCCTACGAGCAGTACTTC

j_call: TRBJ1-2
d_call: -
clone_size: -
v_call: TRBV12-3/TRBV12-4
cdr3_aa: CASSLTRADYGYTF
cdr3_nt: TGTGCCAGCAGTTTGACCCGGGCAGACTATGGCTACACCTTC

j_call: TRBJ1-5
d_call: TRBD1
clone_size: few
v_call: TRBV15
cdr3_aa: CATSRPWEGAGNQPQHF
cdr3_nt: TGTGCCACCAGCAGGCCCTGGGAGGGGGCCGGCAATCAGCCCCAGCATTTT

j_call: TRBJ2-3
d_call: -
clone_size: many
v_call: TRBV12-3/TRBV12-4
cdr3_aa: CASRRGPGPYF
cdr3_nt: TGTGCCAGCAGGCGTGGACCAGGCCCGTATTTT

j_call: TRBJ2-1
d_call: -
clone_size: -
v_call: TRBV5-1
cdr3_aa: CASSLVRTLYNEQFF
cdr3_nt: TGCGCCAGCAGCTTGGTCCGGACCCTCTACAATGAGCAGTTCTTC

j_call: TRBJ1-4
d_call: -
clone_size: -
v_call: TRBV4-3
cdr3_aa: CASSQDPSIDRLFF
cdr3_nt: TGCGCCAGCAGCCAAGATCCCTCGATCGACAGGTTGTTTTTT

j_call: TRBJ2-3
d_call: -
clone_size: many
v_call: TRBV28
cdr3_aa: CASSSLGQLTDTQYF
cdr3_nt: TGTGCCAGCAGTTCCTTGGGGCAGCTCACAGATACGCAGTATTTT

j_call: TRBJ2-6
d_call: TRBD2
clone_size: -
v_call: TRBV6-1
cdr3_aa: CASTLLAGGSGANVLTF
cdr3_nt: TGTGCCAGCACCCTACTAGCGGGAGGCTCTGGGGCCAACGTCCTGACTTTC

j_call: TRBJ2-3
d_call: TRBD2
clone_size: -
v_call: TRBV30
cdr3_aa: CAWSDELAGDRDTQYF
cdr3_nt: TGTGCCTGGAGTGATGAATTAGCGGGAGATAGGGATACGCAGTATTTT

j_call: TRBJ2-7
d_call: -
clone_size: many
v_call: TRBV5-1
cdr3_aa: CASSFGDRTTYEQYF
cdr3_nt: TGCGCCAGCAGCTTTGGTGACAGGACCACCTACGAGCAGTACTTC

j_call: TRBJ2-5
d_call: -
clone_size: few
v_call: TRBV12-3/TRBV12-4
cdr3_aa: CASSSTRFGTQYF
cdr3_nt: TGTGCCAGCAGCTCGACACGCTTTGGGACCCAGTACTTC

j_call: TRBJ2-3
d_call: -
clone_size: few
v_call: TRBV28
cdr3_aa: CASPKVRGSTDTQYF
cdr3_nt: TGTGCCAGCCCAAAGGTGCGCGGTTCTACAGATACGCAGTATTTT

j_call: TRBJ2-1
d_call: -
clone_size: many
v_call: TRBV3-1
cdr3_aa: CASRPGGYNEQFF
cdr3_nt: TGTGCCAGCAGGCCGGGCGGGTACAATGAGCAGTTCTTC

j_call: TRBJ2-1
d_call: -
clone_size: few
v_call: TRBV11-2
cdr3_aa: CASSLDPKGRRTPYNEQFF
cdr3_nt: TGTGCCAGCAGCTTAGACCCCAAAGGACGGCGGACCCCCTACAATGAGCAGTTCTTC

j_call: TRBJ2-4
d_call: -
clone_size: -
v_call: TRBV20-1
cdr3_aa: CSARDGYRQGRSNIQYF
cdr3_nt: TGCAGTGCTAGAGATGGTTACAGGCAGGGAAGATCGAACATTCAGTACTTC

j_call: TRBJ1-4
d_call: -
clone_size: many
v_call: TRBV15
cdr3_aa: CATSRDPPGAATNEKLFF
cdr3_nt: TGTGCCACCAGCAGAGATCCCCCCGGGGCTGCAACTAATGAAAAACTGTTTTTT

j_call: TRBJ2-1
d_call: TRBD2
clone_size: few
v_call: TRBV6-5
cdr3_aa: CASSYSWGRASYNEQFF
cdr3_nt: TGTGCCAGCAGTTACTCATGGGGGAGGGCTTCCTACAATGAGCAGTTCTTC